This paragraph covers one T cell receptor (beta chain) sequence. This sample includes further DNA sequences coding for the same CDR3. The data derive from a study of blood T cell repertoires in COVID-19. Study overall: The United States, Italy and Spain supplied acute and convalescent COVID-19 samples. Sample material is recorded as cDNA or gDNA derived from T cells, B-cell-depleted T cells, or PBMCs.

V lost 5 bases to trimming and J lost 4 bases, with 6 bases between them. Germline CDR1 and CDR2: SEHNR and FQNEAQ (reference sequence). The CDR3 is 13 amino acids. As originally analysed: By means of reference gene primer amplification, nucleated cell counts were estimated. Method: immunoSEQ multiplex PCR; TCRdb's copy keeps in-frame clones and lacks some. V and J calls and clone size come straight from that table; D and trimming were deduced from the DNA. The sample contains roughly 200,000 clones, more than 60% of which appear only once. The TCR was taken from a man aged 50 or older who had recovered from COVID-19. This chain connects TRBV7-9 to TRBJ2-6; D is uncertain. The sequencing sample was made of peripheral blood. The CDR3, as DNA: TGTGCCAGCAGCACTTCCGGGGCCAACGTCCTGACTTTC. Residues: CASSTSGANVLTF.